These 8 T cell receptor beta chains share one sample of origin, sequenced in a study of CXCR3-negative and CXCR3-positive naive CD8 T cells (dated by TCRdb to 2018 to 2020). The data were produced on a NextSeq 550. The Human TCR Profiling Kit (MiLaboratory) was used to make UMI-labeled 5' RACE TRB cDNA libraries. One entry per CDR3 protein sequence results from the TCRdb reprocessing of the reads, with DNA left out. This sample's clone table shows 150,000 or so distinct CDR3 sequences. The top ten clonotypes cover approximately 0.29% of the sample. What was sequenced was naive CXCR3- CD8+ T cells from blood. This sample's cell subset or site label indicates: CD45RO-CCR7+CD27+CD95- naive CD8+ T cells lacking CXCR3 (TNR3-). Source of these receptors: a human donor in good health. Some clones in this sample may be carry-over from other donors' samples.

CDR3 region: CSARDTLAGITYNEQFF. This chain uses TRBV20-1 with TRBJ2-1. Germline V gene data show CDR1 as DFQATT and CDR2 as SNEGSKA (reference sequence). This CDR3 is built from 17 residues.

Here the CDR3 reads CASSLSWGAYEQYF. The rearrangement links TRBV5-4 to TRBJ2-7; no DNA is available, so the TRBD1 call from TCRdb remains unchecked. CDR1 and CDR2 (germline): SGHNT, YYREEE (reference sequence). There are 14 residues in the CDR3.

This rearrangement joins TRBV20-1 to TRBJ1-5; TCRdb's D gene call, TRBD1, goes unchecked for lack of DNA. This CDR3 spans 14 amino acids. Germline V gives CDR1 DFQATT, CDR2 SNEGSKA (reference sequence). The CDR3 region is CSATDRGINQPQHF.

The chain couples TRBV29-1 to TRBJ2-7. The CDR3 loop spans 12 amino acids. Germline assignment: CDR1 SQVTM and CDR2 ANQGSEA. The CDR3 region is CSVVTQTYEQYF.

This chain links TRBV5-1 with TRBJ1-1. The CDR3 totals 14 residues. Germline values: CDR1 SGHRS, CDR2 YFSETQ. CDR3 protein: CASSLVTGNTEAFF.

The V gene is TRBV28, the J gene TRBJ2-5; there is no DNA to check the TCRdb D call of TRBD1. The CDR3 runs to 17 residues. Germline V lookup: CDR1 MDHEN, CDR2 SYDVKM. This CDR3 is CASSLFGAGVIQETQYF.

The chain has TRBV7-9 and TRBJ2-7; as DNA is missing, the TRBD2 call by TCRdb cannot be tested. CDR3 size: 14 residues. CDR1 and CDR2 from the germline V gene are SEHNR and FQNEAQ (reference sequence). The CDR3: CASRLNLGLDEQYF.

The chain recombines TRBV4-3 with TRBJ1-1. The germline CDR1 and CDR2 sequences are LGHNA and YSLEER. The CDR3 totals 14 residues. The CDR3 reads CASSQNLEGVRAFF.